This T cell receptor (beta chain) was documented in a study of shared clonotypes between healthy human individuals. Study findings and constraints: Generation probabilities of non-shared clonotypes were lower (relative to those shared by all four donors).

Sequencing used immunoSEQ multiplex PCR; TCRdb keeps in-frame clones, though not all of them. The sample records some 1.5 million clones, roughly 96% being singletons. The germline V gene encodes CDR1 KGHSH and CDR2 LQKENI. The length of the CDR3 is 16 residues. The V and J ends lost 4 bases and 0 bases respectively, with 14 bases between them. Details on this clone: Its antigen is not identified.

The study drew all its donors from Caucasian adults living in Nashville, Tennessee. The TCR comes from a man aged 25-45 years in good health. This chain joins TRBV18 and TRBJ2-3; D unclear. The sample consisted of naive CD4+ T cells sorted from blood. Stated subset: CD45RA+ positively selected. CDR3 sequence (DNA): TGTGCCAGCTCACTACTTACAGTTCCGAGCACAGATACGCAGTATTTT. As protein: CASSLLTVPSTDTQYF.